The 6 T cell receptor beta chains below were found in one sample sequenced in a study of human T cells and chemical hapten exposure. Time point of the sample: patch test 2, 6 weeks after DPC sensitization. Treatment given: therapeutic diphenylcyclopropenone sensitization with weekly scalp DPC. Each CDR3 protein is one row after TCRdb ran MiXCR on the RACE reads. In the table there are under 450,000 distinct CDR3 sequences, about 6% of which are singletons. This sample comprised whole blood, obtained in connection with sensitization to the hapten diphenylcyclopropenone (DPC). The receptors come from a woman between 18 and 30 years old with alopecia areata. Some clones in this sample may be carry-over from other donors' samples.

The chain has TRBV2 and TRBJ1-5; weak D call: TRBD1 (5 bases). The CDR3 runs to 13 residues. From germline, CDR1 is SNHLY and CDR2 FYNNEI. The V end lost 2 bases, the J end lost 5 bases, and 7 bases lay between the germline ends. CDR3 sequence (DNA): TGTGCCAGCAGTGAAAGGGGATATCAGCCCCAGCATTTT. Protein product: CASSERGYQPQHF. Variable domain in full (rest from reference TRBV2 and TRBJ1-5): EPEVTQTPSHQVTQMGQEVILRCVPISNHLYFYWYRQILGQKVEFLVSFYNNEISEKSEIFDDQFSVERPDGSNFTLKIRSTKLEDSAMYFCASSERGYQPQHFGDGTRLSIL.

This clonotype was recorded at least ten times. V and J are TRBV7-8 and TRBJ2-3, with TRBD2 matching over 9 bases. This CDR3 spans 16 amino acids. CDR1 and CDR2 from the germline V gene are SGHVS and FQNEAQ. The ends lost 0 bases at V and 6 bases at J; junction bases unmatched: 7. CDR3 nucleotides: TGTGCCAGCAGCTTAGCGTCGGTGCGGGGGGGGGATACGCAGTATTTT. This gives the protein CASSLASVRGGDTQYF.

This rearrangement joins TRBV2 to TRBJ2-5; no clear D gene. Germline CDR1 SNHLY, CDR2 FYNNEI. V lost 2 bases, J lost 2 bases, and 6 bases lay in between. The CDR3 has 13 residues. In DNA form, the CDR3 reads TGTGCCAGCAGTGAAATAGGGCAAGAGACCCAGTACTTC. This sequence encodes CASSEIGQETQYF.

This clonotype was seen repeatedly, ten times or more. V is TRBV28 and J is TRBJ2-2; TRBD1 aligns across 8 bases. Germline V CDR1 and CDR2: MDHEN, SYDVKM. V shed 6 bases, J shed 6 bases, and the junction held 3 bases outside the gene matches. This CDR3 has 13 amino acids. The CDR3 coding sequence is TGTGCCAGCAGCTACAGGGGGTCCGGGGAGCTGTTTTTT. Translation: CASSYRGSGELFF. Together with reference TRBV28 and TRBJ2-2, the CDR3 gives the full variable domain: DVKVTQSSRYLVKRTGEKVFLECVQDMDHENMFWYRQDPGLGLRLIYFSYDVKMKEKGDIPEGYSVSREKKERFSLILESASTNQTSMYLCASSYRGSGELFFGEGSRLTVL.

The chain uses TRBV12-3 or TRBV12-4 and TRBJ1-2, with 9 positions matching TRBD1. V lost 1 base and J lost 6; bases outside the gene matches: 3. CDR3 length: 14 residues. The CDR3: CASSLVRTGDGYTF. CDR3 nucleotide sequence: TGTGCCAGCAGTTTAGTTCGGACAGGGGATGGCTACACCTTC.

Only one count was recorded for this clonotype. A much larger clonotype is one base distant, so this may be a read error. Here the CDR3 DNA reads TGCAGCGTTGAAGGAAGATCGCGGGAATCGTATGGCTACACCTTC. This codes for CSVEGRSRESYGYTF. The rearrangement links TRBV29-1 to TRBJ1-2; D unclear. Trimming shortened V by 1 base and J by 5 bases, and 17 bases separated the two germline ends. The CDR3 is 15 amino acids. CDR1 is SQVTM and CDR2 is ANQGSEA in the germline V gene.